The table lists the clone carrying this T cell receptor beta chain with a few counts. The antigen is unknown. Survey level was the resolution at which the v3.0 immunoSEQ assay ran. Some clones are missing from TCRdb's copy, which holds only in-frame ones; the method was immunoSEQ multiplex PCR. The table records roughly 12,000 clones, roughly 80% of them present only once. Sampling of each donor yielded at least one pre-ART PBMC sample and at least two post-ART PBMC samples. Germline assignment: CDR1 MDHEN and CDR2 SYDVKM. The CDR3 consists of 14 residues. Trimming removed 6 bases from V and 3 bases from J, with 15 bases in between. This sample was included in a study of long-term antiretroviral therapy in people with HIV. Study results and limitations: Blood obtained between the mid-2000s and the late 2010s may reflect older ART regimens. Clones expanded before ART dominated the repertoire at all time points.

The specimen was unsorted PBMCs, collected 1.2 years after starting antiretroviral therapy. This TCR came from a man between 40 and 49 years old with HIV. This chain uses TRBV28 with TRBJ2-7; TRBD1 or TRBD2 may be the D gene (5 bases each). The CDR3 DNA reads TGTGCCAGCAGCACGACGAGAGGGGTCTACGAGCAGTACTTC. Amino acids: CASSTTRGVYEQYF.